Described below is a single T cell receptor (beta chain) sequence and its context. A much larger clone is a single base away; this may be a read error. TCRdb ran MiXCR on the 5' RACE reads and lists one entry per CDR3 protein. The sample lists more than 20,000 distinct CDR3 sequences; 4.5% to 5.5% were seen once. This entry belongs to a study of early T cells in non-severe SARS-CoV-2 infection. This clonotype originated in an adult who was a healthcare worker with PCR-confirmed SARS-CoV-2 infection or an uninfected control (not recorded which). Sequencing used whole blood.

CDR3 nucleotides: TGTGCCAGCAGCTTTAGCGTAGGTACGCGGTATTTT. Translated: CASSFSVGTRYF. The chain joins TRBV7-6 to TRBJ2-3; possibly TRBD2 for D (5 bases). There are 12 residues in the CDR3. Germline V gives CDR1 SGHVS, CDR2 FNYEAQ.